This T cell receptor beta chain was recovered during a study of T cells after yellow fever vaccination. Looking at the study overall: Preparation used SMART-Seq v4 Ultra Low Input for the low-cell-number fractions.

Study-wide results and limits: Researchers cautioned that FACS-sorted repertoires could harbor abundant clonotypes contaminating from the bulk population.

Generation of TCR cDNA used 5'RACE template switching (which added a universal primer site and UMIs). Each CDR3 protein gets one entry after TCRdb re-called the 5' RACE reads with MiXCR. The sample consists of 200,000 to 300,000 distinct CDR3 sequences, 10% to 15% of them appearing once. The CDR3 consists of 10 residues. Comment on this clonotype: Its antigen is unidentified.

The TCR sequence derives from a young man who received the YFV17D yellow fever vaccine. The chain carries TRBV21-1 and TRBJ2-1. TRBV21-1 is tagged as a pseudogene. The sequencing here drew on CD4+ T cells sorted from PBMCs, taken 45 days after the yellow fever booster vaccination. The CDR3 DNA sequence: TGTGCCAGCAGCGTCAATGAGCAGTTCTTC. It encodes CASSVNEQFF.